The entry that follows covers one T cell receptor (beta chain) sequence. The data were taken from a study of T cell changes during pregnancy in multiple sclerosis. The assay was immunoSEQ multiplex PCR, and TCRdb's table has in-frame clones only and misses some. The sample contains about 130,000 clones, less than 97% of which appear only once. The CDR3 loop spans 17 amino acids. V lost 1 base and J lost 1; bases outside the gene matches: 10. CDR1 and CDR2 from the germline V gene are SEHNR and FQNEAQ (reference sequence). Sequences were derived from peripheral blood, sampled after pregnancy. This chain links TRBV7-9 with TRBJ2-7, with 7 nucleotides matching TRBD2. The source of this sequence is a female donor with multiple sclerosis, enrolled in a pregnancy study. The CDR3 nucleotides are TGTGCCAGCAGCTTAGGGGCCAGTAGCGGGTTATCCTACGAGCAGTACTTC. It codes for CASSLGASSGLSYEQYF.